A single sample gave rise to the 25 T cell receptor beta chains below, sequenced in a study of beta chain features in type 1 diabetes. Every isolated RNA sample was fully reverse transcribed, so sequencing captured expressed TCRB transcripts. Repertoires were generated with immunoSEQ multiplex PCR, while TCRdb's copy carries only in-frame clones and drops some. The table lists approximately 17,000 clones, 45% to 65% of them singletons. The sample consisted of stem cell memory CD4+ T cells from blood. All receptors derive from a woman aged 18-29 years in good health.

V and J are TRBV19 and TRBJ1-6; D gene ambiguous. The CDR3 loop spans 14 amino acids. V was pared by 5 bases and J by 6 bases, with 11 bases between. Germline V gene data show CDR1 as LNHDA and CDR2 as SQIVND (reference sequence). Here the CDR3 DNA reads TGTGCCAGTAGTGTCCATTCGGTTAATTCACCCCTCCACTTT. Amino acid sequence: CASSVHSVNSPLHF.

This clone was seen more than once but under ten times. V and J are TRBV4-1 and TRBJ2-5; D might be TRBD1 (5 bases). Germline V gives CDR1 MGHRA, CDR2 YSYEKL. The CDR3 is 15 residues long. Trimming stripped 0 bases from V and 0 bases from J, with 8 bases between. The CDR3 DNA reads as TGCGCCAGCAGCCAAGAACAGGCCTACCAAGAGACCCAGTACTTC. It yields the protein CASSQEQAYQETQYF.

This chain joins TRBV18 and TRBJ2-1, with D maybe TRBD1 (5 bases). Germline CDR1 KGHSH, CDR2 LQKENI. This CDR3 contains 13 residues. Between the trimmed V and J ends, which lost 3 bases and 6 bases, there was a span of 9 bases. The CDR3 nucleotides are TGTGCCAGCTCACCTAAGGGGTTCAATGAGCAGTTCTTC. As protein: CASSPKGFNEQFF.

The CDR3 DNA reads TGTGCCAGCAGCTTACCCCCGGGAGAGAACTACAATGAGCAGTTCTTC. It encodes CASSLPPGENYNEQFF. V gene TRBV7-2 combines with J gene TRBJ2-1, with D tentatively TRBD2 (6 bases). The CDR3 extends over 16 amino acids. V was shortened by 2 bases and J by 3 bases, with 14 bases between the two germline ends. Germline V gene lookup returns CDR1 SGHTA and CDR2 FQGNSA. Full variable domain (remainder filled in from reference TRBV7-2 and TRBJ2-1): GAGVSQSPSNKVTEKGKDVELRCDPISGHTALYWYRQSLGQGLEFLIYFQGNSAPDKSGLPSDRFSAERTGGSVSTLTIQRTQQEDSAVYLCASSLPPGENYNEQFFGPGTRLTVL.

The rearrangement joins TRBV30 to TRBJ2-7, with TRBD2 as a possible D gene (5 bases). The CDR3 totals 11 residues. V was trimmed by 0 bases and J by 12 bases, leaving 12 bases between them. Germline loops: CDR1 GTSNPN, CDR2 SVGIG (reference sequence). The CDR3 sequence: CAWSVKNEGYF. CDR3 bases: TGTGCCTGGAGTGTAAAGAATGAGGGGTACTTC. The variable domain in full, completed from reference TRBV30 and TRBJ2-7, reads SQTIHQWPATLVQPVGSPLSLECTVEGTSNPNLYWYRQAAGRGLQLLFYSVGIGQISSEVPQNLSASRPQDRQFILSSKKLLLSDSGFYLCAWSVKNEGYFGPGTRLTVT.

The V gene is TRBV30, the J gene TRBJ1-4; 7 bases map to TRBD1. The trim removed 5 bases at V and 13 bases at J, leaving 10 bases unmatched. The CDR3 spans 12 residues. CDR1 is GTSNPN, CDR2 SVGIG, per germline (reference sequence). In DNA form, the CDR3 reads TGTGCCTGGGGCGACCTAGGGGGCCCACTGTTTTTT. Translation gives CAWGDLGGPLFF.

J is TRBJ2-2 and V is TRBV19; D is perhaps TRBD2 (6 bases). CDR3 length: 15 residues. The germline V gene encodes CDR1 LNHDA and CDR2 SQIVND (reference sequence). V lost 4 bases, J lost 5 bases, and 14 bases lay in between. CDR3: CASSTPGRRTGELFF. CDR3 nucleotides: TGTGCCAGTAGTACGCCGGGGAGGAGGACCGGGGAGCTGTTTTTT.

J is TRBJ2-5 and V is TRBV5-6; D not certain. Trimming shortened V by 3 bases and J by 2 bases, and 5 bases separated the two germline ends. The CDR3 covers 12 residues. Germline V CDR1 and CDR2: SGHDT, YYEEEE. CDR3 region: CASSSFQETQYF. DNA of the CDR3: TGTGCCAGCAGCTCGTTTCAAGAGACCCAGTACTTC.

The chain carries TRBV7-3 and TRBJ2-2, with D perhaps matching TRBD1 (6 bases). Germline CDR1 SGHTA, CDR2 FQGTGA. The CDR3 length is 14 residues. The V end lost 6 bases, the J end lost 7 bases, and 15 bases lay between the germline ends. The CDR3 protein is CASRPETGLGELFF. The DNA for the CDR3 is TGTGCCAGCAGACCCGAAACAGGGCTCGGGGAGCTGTTTTTT.

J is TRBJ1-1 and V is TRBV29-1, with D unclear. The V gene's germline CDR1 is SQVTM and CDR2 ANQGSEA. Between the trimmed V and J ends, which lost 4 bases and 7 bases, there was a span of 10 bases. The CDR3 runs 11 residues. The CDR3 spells CSVGSGGEAFF. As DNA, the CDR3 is TGCAGCGTTGGAAGCGGAGGTGAAGCTTTCTTT.

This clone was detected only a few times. CDR3 protein: CATWRGGANYEQYF. CDR3 coding DNA: TGTGCCACATGGCGGGGGGGCGCTAACTACGAGCAGTACTTC. This chain uses TRBV28 with TRBJ2-7, with TRBD2 identical over 9 bases. Germline V gene sequence: CDR1 MDHEN, CDR2 SYDVKM. The CDR3 length is 14 residues. Unmatched junction bases numbered 10, after V lost 10 bases and J lost 3 bases.

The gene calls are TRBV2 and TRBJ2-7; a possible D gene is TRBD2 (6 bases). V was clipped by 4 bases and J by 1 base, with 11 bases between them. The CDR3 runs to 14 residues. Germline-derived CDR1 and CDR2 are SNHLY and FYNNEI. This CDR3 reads CASSGWEESYEQYF. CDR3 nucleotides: TGTGCCAGCAGTGGGTGGGAGGAATCCTACGAGCAGTACTTC.

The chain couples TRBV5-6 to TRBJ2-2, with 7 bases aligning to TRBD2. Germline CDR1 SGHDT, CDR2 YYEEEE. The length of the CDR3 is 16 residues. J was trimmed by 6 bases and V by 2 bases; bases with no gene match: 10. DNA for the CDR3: TGTGCCAGCAGCTTTGGAGGCGGGAGTTTCGCCGGGGAGCTGTTTTTT. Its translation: CASSFGGGSFAGELFF. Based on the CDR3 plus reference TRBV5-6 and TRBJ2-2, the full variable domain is DAGVTQSPTHLIKTRGQQVTLRCSPKSGHDTVSWYQQALGQGPQFIFQYYEEEERQRGNFPDRFSGHQFPNYSSELNVNALLLGDSALYLCASSFGGGSFAGELFFGEGSRLTVL.

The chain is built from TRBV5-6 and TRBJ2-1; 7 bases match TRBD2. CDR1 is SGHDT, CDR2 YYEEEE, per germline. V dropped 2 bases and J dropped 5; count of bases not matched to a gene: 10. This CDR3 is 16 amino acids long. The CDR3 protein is CASSFVPGRRNNEQFF. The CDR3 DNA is TGTGCCAGCAGCTTTGTCCCCGGGAGGCGGAACAATGAGCAGTTCTTC.

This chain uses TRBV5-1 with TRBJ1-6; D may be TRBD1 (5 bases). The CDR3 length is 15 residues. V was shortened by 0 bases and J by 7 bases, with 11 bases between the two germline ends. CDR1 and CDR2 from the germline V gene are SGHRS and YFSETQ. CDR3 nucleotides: TGCGCCAGCAGCTTGGAGACAGTCTTCAATTCACCCCTCCACTTT. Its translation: CASSLETVFNSPLHF. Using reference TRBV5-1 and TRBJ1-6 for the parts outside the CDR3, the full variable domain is KAGVTQTPRYLIKTRGQQVTLSCSPISGHRSVSWYQQTPGQGLQFLFEYFSETQRNKGNFPGRFSGRQFSNSRSEMNVSTLELGDSALYLCASSLETVFNSPLHFGNGTRLTVT.

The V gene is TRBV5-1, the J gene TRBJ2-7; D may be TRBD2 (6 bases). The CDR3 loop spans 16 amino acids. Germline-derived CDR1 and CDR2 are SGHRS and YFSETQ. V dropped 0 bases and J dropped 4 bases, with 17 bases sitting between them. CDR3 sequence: CASSLGGAGPLYEQYF. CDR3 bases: TGCGCCAGCAGCTTGGGTGGTGCGGGACCCCTTTACGAGCAGTACTTC.

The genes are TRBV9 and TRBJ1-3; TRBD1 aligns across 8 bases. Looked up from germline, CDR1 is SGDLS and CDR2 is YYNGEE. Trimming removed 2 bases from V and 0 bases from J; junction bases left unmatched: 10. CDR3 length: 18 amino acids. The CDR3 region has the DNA TGTGCCAGCAGCGTCGGGACAGGAGGTCGCCACTCTGGAAACACCATATATTTT. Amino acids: CASSVGTGGRHSGNTIYF.

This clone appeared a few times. The CDR3 region has the DNA TGTGCCAGTAGTGAGTTGACAGCCGGAGGGGACTATGGCTACACCTTC. Encoded protein: CASSELTAGGDYGYTF. V usage is TRBV19 and J usage is TRBJ1-2; tentative D call: TRBD1 (5 bases). Germline V gene lookup returns CDR1 LNHDA and CDR2 SQIVND (reference sequence). V lost 5 bases, J lost 3 bases, and 19 bases lay in between. CDR3 size: 16 residues.

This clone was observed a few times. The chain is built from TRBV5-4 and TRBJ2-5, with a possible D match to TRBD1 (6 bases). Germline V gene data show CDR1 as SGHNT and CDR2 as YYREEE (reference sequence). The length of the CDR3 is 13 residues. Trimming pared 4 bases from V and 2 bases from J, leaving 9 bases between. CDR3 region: CASSVDRQETQYF. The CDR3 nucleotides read TGTGCCAGCAGCGTAGACAGGCAAGAGACCCAGTACTTC.

The CDR3 loop is CASSLDTSGKEQFF. DNA for the CDR3: TGCGCCAGCAGCTTGGATACTAGCGGGAAGGAGCAGTTCTTC. The chain employs TRBV5-1 and TRBJ2-1; 10 bases fit TRBD2. Per germline, CDR1 SGHRS and CDR2 YFSETQ. V lost 0 bases to trimming and J lost 10 bases; unmatched junction nucleotides: 4. The CDR3 sequence is 14 residues long.

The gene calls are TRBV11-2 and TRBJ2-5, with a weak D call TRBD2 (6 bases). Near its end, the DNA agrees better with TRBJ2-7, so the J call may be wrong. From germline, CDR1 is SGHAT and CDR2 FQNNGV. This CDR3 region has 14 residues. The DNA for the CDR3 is TGTGCCAGCAGCCAATTAAGGTCTAGCGCCGAGCAGTACTTC. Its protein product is CASSQLRSSAEQYF.

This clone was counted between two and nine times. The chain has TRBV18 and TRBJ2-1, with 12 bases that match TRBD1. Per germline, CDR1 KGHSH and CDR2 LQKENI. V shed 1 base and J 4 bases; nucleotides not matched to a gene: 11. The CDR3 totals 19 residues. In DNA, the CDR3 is TGTGCCAGCTCACCACAGGGACAGGGGGCGGGAGCCTGGTACAATGAGCAGTTCTTC. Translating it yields CASSPQGQGAGAWYNEQFF.

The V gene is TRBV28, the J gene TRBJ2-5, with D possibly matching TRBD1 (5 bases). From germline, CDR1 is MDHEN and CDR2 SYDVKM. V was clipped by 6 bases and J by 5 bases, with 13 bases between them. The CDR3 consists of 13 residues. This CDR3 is CASSSGQSETQYF. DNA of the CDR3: TGTGCCAGCAGCTCAGGGCAGTCCGAGACCCAGTACTTC.

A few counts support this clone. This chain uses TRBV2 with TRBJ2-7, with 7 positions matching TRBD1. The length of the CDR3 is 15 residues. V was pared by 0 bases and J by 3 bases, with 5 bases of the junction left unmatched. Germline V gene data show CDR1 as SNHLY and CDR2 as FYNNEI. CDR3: CASSEAGTANYEQYF. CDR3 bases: TGTGCCAGCAGTGAAGCCGGGACAGCCAACTACGAGCAGTACTTC. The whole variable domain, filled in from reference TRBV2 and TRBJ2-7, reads EPEVTQTPSHQVTQMGQEVILRCVPISNHLYFYWYRQILGQKVEFLVSFYNNEISEKSEIFDDQFSVERPDGSNFTLKIRSTKLEDSAMYFCASSEAGTANYEQYFGPGTRLTVT.

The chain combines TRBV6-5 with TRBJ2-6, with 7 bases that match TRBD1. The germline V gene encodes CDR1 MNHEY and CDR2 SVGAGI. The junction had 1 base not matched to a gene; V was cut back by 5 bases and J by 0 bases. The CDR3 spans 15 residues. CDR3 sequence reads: CASSQGVSGANVLTF. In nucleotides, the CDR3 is TGTGCCAGCAGTCAGGGGGTCTCTGGGGCCAACGTCCTGACTTTC.